This entry describes one TCR beta chain. Its target is not known. The data were obtained in a study of T cells in localized non-small cell lung cancer. This CDR3 has 15 residues. Germline V gives CDR1 KGHSH, CDR2 LQKENI. V lost 1 base, J lost 3 bases, and 1 base stayed unmatched. General study findings and limits: Detection in adjacent lung was observed for a median around 55 of the top 100 tumor clones. Only one tumor region went through sequencing, so heterogeneity may still be there.

Clones were sequenced by immunoSEQ multiplex PCR, and TCRdb holds only the in-frame ones, with some missing. The sample contains tens of thousands of clones, approximately 89% of which appear only once. The receptor was isolated from a man between 40 and 69 years old with stage I lung adenocarcinoma. The genes are TRBV18 and TRBJ2-5, with 11 bases lining up with TRBD2. The sequencing here drew on peripheral blood, taken before any cancer treatment. The CDR3 DNA sequence: TGTGCCAGCTCACCACTAGCGGGAGGGAAAGAGACCCAGTACTTC. Translating gives CASSPLAGGKETQYF.